The source of this TCR beta chain is a study of T-cell memory formation after mild COVID-19. Across the study: TCR clusters were mostly confined to one donor each. Study-wide findings and caveats: The authors did not confirm SARS-CoV-2 specificity of second-wave clones peaking day 37. Shrinking CD4+ clones resided mostly in CM and EM, and CD8+ ones in EMRA.

The table lists this clonotype with a few counts. Its antigen is as yet unknown. This CDR3 comprises 15 residues. Trimming took off 3 bases at V and 3 bases at J, with 14 bases between the two ends. CDR1 MDHEN and CDR2 SYDVKM come from the germline V gene. TCRdb reanalysed the 5' RACE reads using MiXCR and keeps one entry per CDR3 protein. This sample has around 200,000 distinct CDR3 sequences, with approximately 10% found just once. This chain uses TRBV28 with TRBJ1-2; weak D call: TRBD1 (6 bases). This TCR was recovered from a man younger than 35 who had mild COVID-19 (a few samples of this study predate the infection). Cell type and time point are not known. Material for sequencing was PBMCs or a T cell subset sorted from them (not recorded which). The CDR3 reads CASSLSQGRDYGYTF. DNA of the CDR3: TGTGCCAGCAGTTTGTCACAGGGTAGGGACTATGGCTACACCTTC.